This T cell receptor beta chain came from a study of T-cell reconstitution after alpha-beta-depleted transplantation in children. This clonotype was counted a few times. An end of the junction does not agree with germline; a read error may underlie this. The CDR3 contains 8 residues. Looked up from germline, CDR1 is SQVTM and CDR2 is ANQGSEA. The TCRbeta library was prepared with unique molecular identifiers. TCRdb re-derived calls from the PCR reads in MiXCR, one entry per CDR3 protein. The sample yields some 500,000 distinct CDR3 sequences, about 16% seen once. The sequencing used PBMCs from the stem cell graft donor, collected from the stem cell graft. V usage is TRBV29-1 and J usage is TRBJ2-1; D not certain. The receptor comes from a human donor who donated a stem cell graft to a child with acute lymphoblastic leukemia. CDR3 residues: CSGGPRFF. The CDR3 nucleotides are TGCAGCGGCGGACCCCGTTTTTTC.